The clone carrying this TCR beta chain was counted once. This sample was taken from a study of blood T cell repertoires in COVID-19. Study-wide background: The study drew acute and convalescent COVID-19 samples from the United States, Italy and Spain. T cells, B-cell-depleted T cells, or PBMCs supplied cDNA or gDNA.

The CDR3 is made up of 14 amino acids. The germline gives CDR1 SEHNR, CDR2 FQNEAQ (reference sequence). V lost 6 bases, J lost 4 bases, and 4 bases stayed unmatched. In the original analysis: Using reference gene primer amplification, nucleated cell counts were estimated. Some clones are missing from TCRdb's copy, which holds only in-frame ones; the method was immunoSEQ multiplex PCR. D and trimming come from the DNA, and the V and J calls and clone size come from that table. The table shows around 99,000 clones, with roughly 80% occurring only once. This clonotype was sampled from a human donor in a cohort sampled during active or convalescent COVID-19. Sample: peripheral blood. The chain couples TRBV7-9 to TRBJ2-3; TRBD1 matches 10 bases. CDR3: CASSDRGLSDTQYF. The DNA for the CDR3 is TGTGCCAGCAGTGACAGGGGGCTTTCAGATACGCAGTATTTT.